The T cell receptor beta chain described here comes from a study of shared clonotypes between healthy human individuals. Study context: Aged between 18 and 49, the donors were a couple of women and a few men.

Worth noting for this clone: Its specificity is not known.

General observations from the study: Sharing across four donors was highest in naive CD4 (roughly 5%) and lowest in memory CD8 (approximately 0.4%).

Germline V gives CDR1 SGHTA, CDR2 FQGNSA. Trimming cost V 5 bases and J 14 bases, with 16 bases left between them. The CDR3 is 13 amino acids. Clones were read by immunoSEQ multiplex PCR, and TCRdb kept only the in-frame ones, dropping some. The sample holds 2 million to 2.5 million clones, approximately 93% seen once. The chain has TRBV7-2 and TRBJ1-6; D ambiguous. Sequenced input: naive CD4+ T cells from PBMCs. As to subset: CD45RA+ positively selected. This clonotype was obtained from a man younger than 35 in good health. Some clones in this sample may be carry-over from other donors' samples. Here the CDR3 reads CASSPGFGLTLHF. Written as DNA, the CDR3 is TGTGCCAGCAGCCCGGGGTTCGGCCTTACCCTCCACTTT.